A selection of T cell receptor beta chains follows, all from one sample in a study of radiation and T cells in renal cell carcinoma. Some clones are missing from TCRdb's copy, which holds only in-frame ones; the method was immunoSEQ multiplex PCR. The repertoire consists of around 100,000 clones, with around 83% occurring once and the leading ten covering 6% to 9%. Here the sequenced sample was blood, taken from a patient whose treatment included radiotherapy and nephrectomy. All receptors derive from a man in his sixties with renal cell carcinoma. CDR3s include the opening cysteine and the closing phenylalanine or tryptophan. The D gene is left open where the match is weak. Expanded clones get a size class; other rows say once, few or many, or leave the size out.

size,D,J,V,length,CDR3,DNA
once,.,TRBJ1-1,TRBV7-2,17,CASSLIGRGAGNTEAFF,TGTGCCAGCAGCTTAATAGGCAGGGGCGCCGGAAACACTGAAGCTTTCTTT
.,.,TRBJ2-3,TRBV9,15,CASSFLQGLPDTQYF,TGTGCCAGCAGCTTCCTACAGGGCCTCCCAGATACGCAGTATTTT
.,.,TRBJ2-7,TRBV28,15,CASSGREGTWYEQYF,TGTGCCAGCAGTGGCAGGGAAGGGACCTGGTACGAGCAGTACTTC
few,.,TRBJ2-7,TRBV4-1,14,CASSQQGKSNEQYF,TGCGCCAGCAGCCAACAGGGGAAGAGTAACGAGCAGTACTTC
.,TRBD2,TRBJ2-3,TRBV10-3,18,CAISGQITSGRATDTQYF,TGTGCCATCAGTGGCCAGATTACTAGCGGGAGAGCCACAGATACGCAGTATTTT
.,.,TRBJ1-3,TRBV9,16,CASSVAGGDSGNTIYF,TGTGCCAGCAGCGTAGCTGGGGGGGATTCTGGAAACACCATATATTTT
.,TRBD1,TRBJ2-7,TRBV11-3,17,CASSFNPGTGSQHEQHF,TGTGCCAGCAGCTTTAACCCTGGGACAGGGAGCCAGCACGAGCAGCACTTC
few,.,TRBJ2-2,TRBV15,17,CATSRDRSGSNTGELFF,TGTGCCACCAGCAGAGATCGCTCCGGGTCCAACACCGGGGAGCTGTTTTTT
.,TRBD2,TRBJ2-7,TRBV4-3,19,CASSQDTRGLAGAPYEQYF,TGCGCCAGCAGCCAGGATACGAGGGGACTAGCGGGAGCACCCTACGAGCAGTACTTC
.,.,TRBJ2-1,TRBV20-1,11,CSARGSLEQFF,TGCAGTGCTAGAGGTTCCCTTGAGCAGTTCTTC
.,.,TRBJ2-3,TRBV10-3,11,CATARGDTQYF,TGTGCCACCGCACGAGGGGATACGCAGTATTTT
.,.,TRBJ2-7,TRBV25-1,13,CASSEYGRNEQYF,TGTGCCAGCAGTGAATATGGAAGAAACGAGCAGTACTTC
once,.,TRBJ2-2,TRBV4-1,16,CASSPSGRGAPGELFF,TGCGCCAGCAGCCCTTCAGGGAGGGGGGCCCCCGGGGAGCTGTTTTTT
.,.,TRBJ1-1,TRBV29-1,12,CSVRPGVTEAFF,TGCAGCGTGAGACCGGGGGTCACTGAAGCTTTCTTT
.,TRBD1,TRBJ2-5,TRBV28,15,CASTPPGQGSETQYF,TGTGCCAGCACCCCCCCGGGACAGGGAAGCGAGACCCAGTACTTC
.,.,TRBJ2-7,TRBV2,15,CASSRTAPGSYEQYF,TGTGCCAGCAGCCGAACGGCGCCTGGCTCCTACGAGCAGTACTTC
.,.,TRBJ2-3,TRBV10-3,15,CAISESLARSDTQYF,TGTGCCATCAGTGAGTCGCTAGCTCGCTCGGATACGCAGTATTTT
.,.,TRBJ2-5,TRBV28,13,CASFAVGVETQYF,TGTGCCAGCTTCGCGGTGGGCGTGGAGACCCAGTACTTC
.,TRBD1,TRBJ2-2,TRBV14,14,CASRTGTNTGELFF,TGTGCCAGCCGGACAGGGACCAACACCGGGGAGCTGTTTTTT
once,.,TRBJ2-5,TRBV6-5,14,CASSPTGLGETQYF,TGTGCCAGCAGTCCCACAGGGTTGGGTGAGACCCAGTACTTC
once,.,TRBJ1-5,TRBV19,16,CASSISWFADEGPQHF,TGTGCCAGTAGTATAAGTTGGTTCGCGGACGAAGGGCCCCAGCATTTT
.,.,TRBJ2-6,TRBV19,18,CATTPLARERSGANVLTF,TGTGCCACTACCCCCCTGGCGCGGGAAAGGTCTGGGGCCAACGTCCTGACTTTC
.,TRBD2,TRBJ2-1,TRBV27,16,CASSAPGLAGASEQFF,TGTGCCAGCAGCGCGCCGGGACTAGCGGGAGCAAGTGAGCAGTTCTTC
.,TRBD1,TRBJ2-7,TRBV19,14,CASSTTGDVNEQYF,TGTGCCAGTAGTACGACAGGGGACGTGAACGAGCAGTACTTC
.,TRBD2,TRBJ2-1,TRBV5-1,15,CASSLAGLAVNEQFF,TGCGCCAGCAGCTTGGCAGGACTAGCGGTCAATGAGCAGTTCTTC
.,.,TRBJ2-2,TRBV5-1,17,CASSPAPSGSGAGELFF,TGCGCCAGCAGCCCGGCCCCGTCAGGGAGTGGGGCCGGGGAGCTGTTTTTT
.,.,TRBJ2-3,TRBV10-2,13,CASSEAGADTQYF,TGCGCCAGCAGTGAGGCTGGGGCAGATACGCAGTATTTT
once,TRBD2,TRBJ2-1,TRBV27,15,CASSPLAGGYNEQFF,TGTGCCAGCAGTCCCCTAGCGGGAGGCTACAATGAGCAGTTCTTC
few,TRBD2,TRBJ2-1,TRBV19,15,CASSGLAGGENEQFF,TGTGCCAGCTCGGGACTAGCGGGGGGAGAGAATGAGCAGTTCTTC
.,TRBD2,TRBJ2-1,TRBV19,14,CASGASGSGSEQFF,TGTGCCAGTGGGGCTAGCGGGAGCGGAAGTGAGCAGTTCTTC
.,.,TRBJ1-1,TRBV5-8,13,CASSRGTGTEAFF,TGTGCCAGCAGCCGGGGGACGGGAACTGAAGCTTTCTTT